The TCR beta chain under discussion was sequenced for a study of blood T cells in healthy people across ages. Using a J-beta primer mix together with a sample-barcoded 5' primer, a second PCR was run for about 7 to 12 cycles. TCRdb reprocessed the 5' RACE reads via MiXCR and lists one record per CDR3 protein. This table holds some 690,000 distinct CDR3 sequences, about a fifth found once. The CDR3 is 14 amino acids. V lost 3 bases and J 5 bases, leaving 13 bases between the germline ends. The receptor comes from a man between 65 and 85 years old in good health. This chain links TRBV12-3 or TRBV12-4 with TRBJ1-1, with D possibly being TRBD1 (5 bases). Input material: blood. CDR3: CASSFAGGVTEAFF. DNA of the CDR3: TGTGCCAGCAGTTTTGCGGGGGGGGTAACTGAAGCTTTCTTT.